These 27 T cell receptor beta chains originate from one sample sequenced in a study of blood T cell repertoires in COVID-19. Assay used: immunoSEQ multiplex PCR; TCRdb lists only in-frame clones, some missing. This sample has 180,000 or so clones, with around 80% found just once. Sequencing was carried out using peripheral blood. Receptors were obtained from a woman older than 75 with COVID-19, enrolled during active disease.

The chain has TRBV18 and TRBJ2-1, with a tentative D call TRBD2 (6 bases). Looked up from germline, CDR1 is KGHSH and CDR2 is LQKENI. Between the trimmed V and J ends, which lost 3 bases and 4 bases, there was a span of 13 bases. The CDR3 is made up of 15 amino acids. CDR3 loop: CASSPAGGQYNEQFF. In DNA form, the CDR3 reads TGTGCCAGCTCACCGGCCGGGGGTCAGTACAATGAGCAGTTCTTC. The full variable domain, completed using reference TRBV18 and TRBJ2-1, is NAGVMQNPRHLVRRRGQEARLRCSPMKGHSHVYWYRQLPEEGLKFMVYLQKENIIDESGMPKERFSAEFPKEGPSILRIQQVVRGDSAAYFCASSPAGGQYNEQFFGPGTRLTVL.

Of note for this clone: Other nucleotide sequences in the sample specify the same CDR3. This rearrangement joins TRBV18 to TRBJ1-4; 10 bases are shared with TRBD1. Germline loops: CDR1 KGHSH, CDR2 LQKENI. V lost 1 base to trimming and J lost 5 bases; unmatched junction nucleotides: 4. The CDR3 is 16 amino acids. CDR3 in DNA: TGTGCCAGCTCACCACTTCCGGGACAGGGGAATGAAAAACTGTTTTTT. This gives the protein CASSPLPGQGNEKLFF.

This clone was picked up one time. The chain recombines TRBV28 with TRBJ1-5; tentative D call: TRBD1 (6 bases). The CDR3 is made up of 13 amino acids. The germline gives CDR1 MDHEN, CDR2 SYDVKM. V gave up 5 bases and J gave up 6 bases, with 11 bases separating them. Here the CDR3 reads CASSLNRAQPQHF. The CDR3 nucleotides read TGTGCCAGCAGTCTCAACAGGGCTCAGCCCCAGCATTTT.

The chain combines TRBV2 with TRBJ2-7; 10 nucleotides agree with TRBD2. The CDR3 is 15 amino acids. The germline gives CDR1 SNHLY, CDR2 FYNNEI. The J segment lost 4 bases and the V segment lost 2 bases, leaving 5 bases of the junction unmatched. The CDR3 DNA sequence: TGTGCCAGCAGTGAAAGGGCTAGCGGGGGTTACGAGCAGTACTTC. Its protein product is CASSERASGGYEQYF.

The chain joins TRBV7-9 to TRBJ2-1, with 13 bases that match TRBD2. The ends lost 5 bases at V and 3 bases at J; junction bases unmatched: 10. The V gene's germline CDR1 is SEHNR and CDR2 FQNEAQ (reference sequence). The CDR3 has 18 amino acids. The CDR3 sequence: CASSPPPGLAGIYNEQFF. CDR3 coding DNA: TGTGCCAGCAGCCCCCCGCCGGGACTAGCGGGGATCTACAATGAGCAGTTCTTC.

The chain links TRBV28 to TRBJ1-4, with a tentative D call TRBD1 (6 bases). Germline assignment: CDR1 MDHEN and CDR2 SYDVKM. The CDR3 sequence is 14 residues long. V dropped 7 bases and J dropped 10 bases, with 19 bases sitting between them. The chain's CDR3 is CASTPSTRGGKLFF. The DNA of the CDR3 is TGTGCCAGCACTCCCTCGACCAGGGGTGGAAAACTGTTTTTT.

This clone appeared once. The chain carries TRBV7-2 and TRBJ2-7; TRBD1 agrees at 7 bases. This CDR3 contains 15 residues. The germline CDR1 and CDR2 sequences are SGHTA and FQGNSA. Trimming cost V 3 bases and J 5 bases; bases outside gene matches: 10. This CDR3 is CASSFRQGVGDEQYF. The CDR3 DNA sequence: TGTGCCAGCAGCTTTAGACAGGGTGTGGGGGACGAGCAGTACTTC.

The chain links TRBV7-6 to TRBJ1-1; D is uncertain. This CDR3 contains 12 residues. V lost 4 bases and J 1 base, leaving 4 bases between the germline ends. Germline V gene lookup returns CDR1 SGHVS and CDR2 FNYEAQ. The CDR3 sequence is CASSSRNTEAFF. The CDR3 region has the DNA TGTGCCAGCAGCTCTCGGAACACTGAAGCTTTCTTT.

This clone came up a few times. This chain connects TRBV11-2 to TRBJ2-3; 7 positions match TRBD2. The trim removed 2 bases at V and 2 bases at J, leaving 7 bases unmatched. Germline V CDR1 and CDR2: SGHAT, FQNNGV. The CDR3 runs 16 residues. This chain's CDR3 is CASSLHSSGYTDTQYF. CDR3 DNA sequence: TGTGCCAGCAGCTTACACTCTAGCGGCTACACAGATACGCAGTATTTT.

The rearrangement joins TRBV27 to TRBJ2-7; 11 nucleotides line up with TRBD1. Germline V gene sequence: CDR1 MNHEY, CDR2 SMNVEV (reference sequence). Unmatched junction bases numbered 6, after V lost 1 base and J lost 4 bases. The CDR3 is made up of 16 amino acids. Written as DNA, the CDR3 is TGTGCCAGCAGTTTATTAGGGGGGGACAGGGGGTACGAGCAGTACTTC. Its protein is CASSLLGGDRGYEQYF.

In this sample, this clone turned up a few times. The chain couples TRBV6-1 to TRBJ1-1; 7 bases agree with TRBD1. This CDR3 spans 15 amino acids. V was clipped by 3 bases and J by 5 bases; unmatched bases: 9. CDR1 and CDR2 from the germline V gene are MNHNS and SASEGT. CDR3 protein: CASSEPGGGRTEAFF. The CDR3 DNA reads TGTGCCAGCAGTGAGCCCGGAGGGGGCCGGACTGAAGCTTTCTTT.

The genes are TRBV19 and TRBJ1-2; a possible D gene is TRBD1 (6 bases). The germline CDR1 and CDR2 sequences are LNHDA and SQIVND (reference sequence). This CDR3 comprises 16 residues. Trimming removed 4 bases from V and 10 bases from J, with 25 bases in between. The CDR3 nucleotides read TGTGCCAGTAGTACGACAGGCAACCATCTATTGGGTGACTACACCTTC. Its translation: CASSTTGNHLLGDYTF.

The genes are TRBV5-8 and TRBJ2-5, with TRBD2 matching over 11 bases. Trimming removed 4 bases from V and 1 base from J; junction bases left unmatched: 3. The CDR3 contains 15 residues. The germline V gene has CDR1 SGHTS and CDR2 YDEGEE. CDR3: CASSPGTSGQETQYF. In DNA form, the CDR3 reads TGTGCCAGCAGCCCCGGGACTAGCGGCCAAGAGACCCAGTACTTC.

V usage is TRBV19 and J usage is TRBJ1-5, with D perhaps TRBD1 (6 bases). The CDR3 spans 13 residues. Germline values: CDR1 LNHDA, CDR2 SQIVND (reference sequence). Trimming removed 4 bases from V and 5 bases from J, with 9 bases in between. The CDR3 DNA is TGTGCCAGTAGTAGCGCAGGGGATCAGCCCCAGCATTTT. This encodes CASSSAGDQPQHF.

This clone was detected a few times. The rearrangement joins TRBV7-7 to TRBJ2-5; 9 bases align to TRBD1. In germline, CDR1 is SSHAT, CDR2 FNYEAQ (reference sequence). The CDR3 runs 15 residues. Unmatched junction bases numbered 7, after V lost 4 bases and J lost 4 bases. The CDR3 DNA reads as TGTGCCAGCAGCTACGGACAGGGGTACGGAGAGACCCAGTACTTC. Protein product: CASSYGQGYGETQYF.

The V gene is TRBV28, the J gene TRBJ2-1, with 10 bases aligning to TRBD2. Germline CDR1 and CDR2: MDHEN and SYDVKM. With V trimmed by 10 bases and J by 5 bases, 8 bases remained unmatched. The CDR3 is 14 amino acids. For the CDR3, the DNA is TGTGCCATCCTCAGCGGGAGGGCCCACAATGAGCAGTTCTTC. Protein sequence: CAILSGRAHNEQFF. The full variable domain, rest sourced from reference TRBV28 and TRBJ2-1, is DVKVTQSSRYLVKRTGEKVFLECVQDMDHENMFWYRQDPGLGLRLIYFSYDVKMKEKGDIPEGYSVSREKKERFSLILESASTNQTSMYLCAILSGRAHNEQFFGPGTRLTVL.

This sequence joins TRBV7-6 and TRBJ2-7; D unresolved. This CDR3 spans 13 amino acids. Trimming stripped 1 base from V and 2 bases from J, with 6 bases between. The V gene's germline CDR1 is SGHVS and CDR2 FNYEAQ. The CDR3: CASSLGRTYEQYF. The CDR3 region has the DNA TGTGCCAGCAGCTTAGGGCGGACCTACGAGCAGTACTTC.

The rearrangement links TRBV2 to TRBJ1-5; weak D call: TRBD1 (5 bases). Trimming shortened V by 7 bases and J by 2 bases, and 12 bases separated the two germline ends. This CDR3 region has 14 residues. Germline-derived CDR1 and CDR2 are SNHLY and FYNNEI. The CDR3 DNA follows: TGTGCCAGCAAGCAGGGAGGAGGCAATCAGCCCCAGCATTTT. The encoded protein is CASKQGGGNQPQHF.

This chain joins TRBV2 and TRBJ1-1; D gene uncertain. CDR1 is SNHLY, CDR2 FYNNEI, per germline. V dropped 1 base and J dropped 1 base, with 10 bases sitting between them. The CDR3 contains 15 residues. CDR3 sequence (DNA): TGTGCCAGCAGTGAAGAATCAGCGGGGAACACTGAAGCTTTCTTT. This encodes CASSEESAGNTEAFF.

V and J are TRBV29-1 and TRBJ2-2, with D possibly being TRBD2 (7 bases). The CDR3 extends over 19 amino acids. The germline V gene has CDR1 SQVTM and CDR2 ANQGSEA. Trimming left V 5 bases short and J 5 bases short, with 30 bases between. The CDR3 DNA follows: TGCAGCGTTTTAGTCTTCCGGGACATCGCGACCGGGGGGACCGGGGAGCTGTTTTTT. It encodes CSVLVFRDIATGGTGELFF.

The gene calls are TRBV29-1 and TRBJ2-1, with D hard to call. CDR3 length: 14 amino acids. Germline loops: CDR1 SQVTM, CDR2 ANQGSEA. The germline V and J ends were trimmed by 4 bases and 4 bases, with 14 bases remaining between them. Written as DNA, the CDR3 is TGCAGCGTTGGCCCAATCTCGAGTTACAATGAGCAGTTCTTC. Residues: CSVGPISSYNEQFF.

This chain uses TRBV18 with TRBJ2-1; perhaps TRBD1 as D (5 bases). This CDR3 comprises 14 residues. Trimming cost V 1 base and J 9 bases, with 13 bases left between them. Per germline, CDR1 KGHSH and CDR2 LQKENI. Here the CDR3 DNA reads TGTGCCAGCTCACCACTATCGGGTAGGGGTGAGCAGTTCTTC. Its translation is CASSPLSGRGEQFF.

In its sample, this clone was seen a few times. The chain is built from TRBV10-3 and TRBJ1-3; D is unclear. The CDR3 length is 15 residues. Germline V gene sequence: CDR1 ENHRY, CDR2 SYGVKD. Trimming cost V 0 bases and J 7 bases, with 13 bases left between them. CDR3 loop: CAISESTRGRNTIYF. In DNA, the CDR3 is TGTGCCATCAGTGAGTCGACCCGCGGGCGGAACACCATATATTTT.

DNA for the CDR3: TGTGCCAGCAGCCGGACGGGGGGTGAGACCCAGTACTTC. As protein: CASSRTGGETQYF. V usage is TRBV5-4 and J usage is TRBJ2-5; 7 positions match TRBD2. Looked up from germline, CDR1 is SGHNT and CDR2 is YYREEE (reference sequence). Losses at the gene ends were 4 bases for V and 5 bases for J; bases not matched to a gene: 5. The CDR3 is made up of 13 amino acids.

The rearrangement joins TRBV7-3 to TRBJ1-1; 10 bases align to TRBD1. From germline, CDR1 is SGHTA and CDR2 FQGTGA. CDR3 length equals 16 residues. With V trimmed by 5 bases and J by 11 bases, 17 bases remained unmatched. Written as DNA, the CDR3 is TGTGCCAGCAGCCCAACCGGGACAGGGGTGATGAAGGGGGCTTTCTTT. This translates into CASSPTGTGVMKGAFF.

The rearrangement uses TRBV9 and TRBJ2-5, with 8 nucleotides matching TRBD2. The germline V gene encodes CDR1 SGDLS and CDR2 YYNGEE. Losses at the gene ends were 4 bases for V and 4 bases for J; bases not matched to a gene: 6. The CDR3 is 14 residues long. The CDR3 bases are TGTGCCAGCAGCCCCTTGGGACTAGGAGAGACCCAGTACTTC. Its translation: CASSPLGLGETQYF.

V and J are TRBV19 and TRBJ1-1; D gene ambiguous. Germline V lookup: CDR1 LNHDA, CDR2 SQIVND (reference sequence). Trimming took 5 bases from V and 0 from J, leaving 7 bases between them. The CDR3 consists of 13 residues. In nucleotides, the CDR3 is TGTGCCAGTAGTGCGACTGTGAACACTGAAGCTTTCTTT. Its translation is CASSATVNTEAFF. Together with reference TRBV19 and TRBJ1-1, the CDR3 gives the full variable domain: DGGITQSPKYLFRKEGQNVTLSCEQNLNHDAMYWYRQDPGQGLRLIYYSQIVNDFQKGDIAEGYSVSREKKESFPLTVTSAQKNPTAFYLCASSATVNTEAFFGQGTRLTVV.